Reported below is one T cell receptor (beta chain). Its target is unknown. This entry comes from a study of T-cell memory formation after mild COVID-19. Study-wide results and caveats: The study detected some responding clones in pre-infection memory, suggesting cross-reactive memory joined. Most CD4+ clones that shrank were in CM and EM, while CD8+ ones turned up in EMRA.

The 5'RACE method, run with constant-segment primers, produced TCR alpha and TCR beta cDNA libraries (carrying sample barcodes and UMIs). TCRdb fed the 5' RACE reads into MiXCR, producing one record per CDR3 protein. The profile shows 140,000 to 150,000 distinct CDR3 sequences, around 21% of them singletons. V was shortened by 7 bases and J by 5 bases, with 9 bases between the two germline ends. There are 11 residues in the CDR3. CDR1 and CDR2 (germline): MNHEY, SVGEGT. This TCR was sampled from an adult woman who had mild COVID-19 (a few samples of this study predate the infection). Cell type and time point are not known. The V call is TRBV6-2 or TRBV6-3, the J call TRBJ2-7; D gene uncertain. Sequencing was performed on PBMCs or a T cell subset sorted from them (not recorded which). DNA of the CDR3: TGTGCCAGCAAAATATTCCACGAGCAGTACTTC. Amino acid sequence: CASKIFHEQYF.